A selection of T cell receptor beta chains follows, all from one sample in a study of OX40 agonist ivuxolimab in advanced cancers. Data came from immunoSEQ multiplex PCR; TCRdb stores just in-frame clones and leaves some out. The table includes about 89,000 clones, roughly 90% detected once. The sample in question was CD4+ or CD8+ T cells sorted from blood, obtained in a trial of the OX40 agonist ivuxolimab. These receptors were collected from an adult with an advanced solid tumor such as melanoma, head and neck, liver or kidney cancer. The CDR3 runs from the conserved cysteine through the conserved F or W. D genes are given only for firm matches. For some rows the clone size is stated as once, few or many, or as a class when expanded; others skip it.

j_call clone_size d_call v_call cdr3_nt cdr3_aa
TRBJ2-7 - - TRBV19 TGTGCCAGTAGTATATCGCCCCGGGAGCAGTACTTC CASSISPREQYF
TRBJ2-2 once - TRBV14 TGTGCCAGCAGCCAAGATCTGGTATCCGGGGAGCTGTTTTTT CASSQDLVSGELFF
TRBJ1-2 - - TRBV29-1 TGCAGCGTTGAGAGGCAGGGTGGCTACACCTTC CSVERQGGYTF
TRBJ2-7 - - TRBV2 TGTGCCAGCAGCCTGACAGGCATGAGCTCCTACGAGCAGTACTTC CASSLTGMSSYEQYF
TRBJ2-6 - - TRBV5-1 TGCGCCAGCAGCAACAGCTCTGGGGCCAACGTCCTGACTTTC CASSNSSGANVLTF
TRBJ2-1 - TRBD1 TRBV18 TGTGCCAGCTCACCCCGACAGGGGGATGAGCAGTTCTTC CASSPRQGDEQFF
TRBJ2-2 - TRBD1 TRBV6-1 TGTGCCAGCAAACAGGGGGCGCACACCGGGGAGCTGTTTTTT CASKQGAHTGELFF
TRBJ2-7 - - TRBV18 TGTGCCAGCTCCCTCGGGGGGACAGGCGAATACGAGCAGTACTTC CASSLGGTGEYEQYF
TRBJ1-1 - - TRBV15 TGTGCCACCACCCGGGTCAAGATGAACACTGAAGCTTTCTTT CATTRVKMNTEAFF
TRBJ1-1 - - TRBV5-6 TGTGCCAGCAGCTTGGGGTCTTTTTGGAACACTGAAGCTTTCTTT CASSLGSFWNTEAFF
TRBJ1-3 once TRBD1 TRBV5-1 TGCGCCAGCAGCTTACCGAGACAGGGGGCGCCTGGAAACACCATATATTTT CASSLPRQGAPGNTIYF
TRBJ2-7 - TRBD2 TRBV11-2 TGTGCCAGCAGCTCAAGAACTAGCGGGGGGACCTACGAGCAGTACTTC CASSSRTSGGTYEQYF
TRBJ2-2 - TRBD2 TRBV7-7 TGTGCTAGCAGCTCGCGGGCTAGCGGGGGGGCCGCCGGGGAGCTGTTTTTT CASSSRASGGAAGELFF
TRBJ2-7 - TRBD1 TRBV7-9 TGTGCCAGCAGCCACCCGACAGGGGGCGATACCTACGAGCAGTACTTC CASSHPTGGDTYEQYF
TRBJ2-2 - - TRBV11-3 TGTGCCAGCAGCCAAACTTCCGGGGAGCTGTTTTTT CASSQTSGELFF
TRBJ2-5 - - TRBV5-1 TGCGCCAGCAGCTTGGCCGGGGACACCAAAGAGACCCAGTACTTC CASSLAGDTKETQYF
TRBJ1-2 - - TRBV18 TGTGCCAGCTCCCCACTTCCGGGGAAGACTAACTATGGCTACACCTTC CASSPLPGKTNYGYTF
TRBJ1-6 - TRBD1 TRBV27 TGTGCCAGCAGTTTATCCCGGACAGGGACCTATAATTCACCCCTCCACTTT CASSLSRTGTYNSPLHF
TRBJ2-7 - - TRBV27 TGTGCCAGCAGTTTACGGCAGGGGACCGAGCAGTACTTC CASSLRQGTEQYF
TRBJ2-3 - - TRBV10-2 TGCGCCAGCACAAACACAGATACGCAGTATTTT CASTNTDTQYF
TRBJ2-3 - - TRBV5-6 TGTGCCAGCAGCTTGAAAGCCGGGGGGCTCGATACGCAGTATTTT CASSLKAGGLDTQYF
TRBJ1-1 - - TRBV7-2 TGTGCCAGCAGCTTACAAGTGAACACTGAAGCTTTCTTT CASSLQVNTEAFF
TRBJ1-4 - - TRBV5-1 TGCGCCAGCAGCCGGCGCGGGACTAATGAAAAACTGTTTTTT CASSRRGTNEKLFF
TRBJ2-1 - TRBD2 TRBV11-3 TGTGCCAGCTCAGGGACTAGCGGTGGGAGTGAGCAGTTCTTC CASSGTSGGSEQFF
TRBJ1-1 - - TRBV27 TGTGCCAGCAGTTTAACTCCCGGAATGAACACTGAAGCTTTCTTT CASSLTPGMNTEAFF
TRBJ1-2 - - TRBV6-5 TGTGCCAGCACTCCCGGGACACTAAGGGACTACACCTTC CASTPGTLRDYTF
TRBJ2-7 - TRBD2 TRBV19 TGTGCCAGTAGTCCGGGACTAGGGACCTACGAGCAGTACTTC CASSPGLGTYEQYF
TRBJ1-1 - - TRBV5-1 TGCGCCAGCAGCTTGCGGGGAAACACTGAAGCTTTCTTT CASSLRGNTEAFF
TRBJ2-7 - - TRBV21-1 TGTGCCAGCAGCAAAGTGGAGACAGGACCCCCGTTCCACGCCTACGAGCAGTACTTC CASSKVETGPPFHAYEQYF
TRBJ1-5 - TRBD1 TRBV5-1 TGCGCCAGCAGCTTTGGACAGGGAGATCAGCCCCAGCATTTT CASSFGQGDQPQHF
TRBJ1-4 few - TRBV10-3 TGTGCCATCAGTGAGTCGGGCCTCCGGGAACTGTTTTTT CAISESGLRELFF
TRBJ1-2 once - TRBV19 TGTGCCAGTAGTATGTCGGACAGCAATCCTTATGGCTACACCTTC CASSMSDSNPYGYTF
TRBJ2-1 once - TRBV7-2 TGTGCCAGCAGCTTACGGGTGGGGACGCGGGATGAGCAGTTCTTC CASSLRVGTRDEQFF
TRBJ1-4 few - TRBV30 TGTGCCTGGAGTGTAATAGGGGCAGGGGAAAAACTGTTTTTT CAWSVIGAGEKLFF
TRBJ1-1 - - TRBV6-1 TGTGCCAGCCGGCCGGTGAAGACTGAAGCTTTCTTT CASRPVKTEAFF
TRBJ2-7 once - TRBV7-9 TGTGCCAGCAGCTCCACAGGGACCTACGAGCAGTACTTC CASSSTGTYEQYF
TRBJ2-6 - - TRBV19 TGTGCCAGTAGTAACCCCGGGGTTGGGGCCAACGTCCTGACTTTC CASSNPGVGANVLTF
TRBJ2-1 - - TRBV18 TGTGCCAGCTCCCCCCGGGACGGTTCCTACAATGAGCAGTTCTTC CASSPRDGSYNEQFF
TRBJ2-3 - TRBD1 TRBV5-1 TGCGCCAGTCGTTTACAGGGGGCTATGGGCACAGATACGCAGTATTTT CASRLQGAMGTDTQYF
TRBJ1-3 - - TRBV7-2 TGTGCCAGCAGCTTAGTGAGTCTTCAGGGAAACACCATATATTTT CASSLVSLQGNTIYF
TRBJ2-2 - TRBD2 TRBV5-1 TGCGCCAGCAGCTTGGCCCAGCGGGGGAACACCGGGGAGCTGTTTTTT CASSLAQRGNTGELFF
TRBJ1-5 - TRBD1 TRBV18 TGTGCCAGCTCAGTCGGGACAGGCAATCAGCCCCAGCATTTT CASSVGTGNQPQHF